This T cell receptor beta chain was retrieved from a study of response to subunit inactivated influenza vaccine. Study results and limitations: It was the authors' suggestion that each seasonal influenza vaccination recruits few new T cells.

Between the trimmed V and J ends, which lost 0 bases and 6 bases, there was a span of 16 bases. In germline, CDR1 is ENHRY, CDR2 SYGVKD. The CDR3 runs 16 residues. This clonotype was counted ten times or more. The antigen is not known. TCRdb processed the RT-PCR reads anew with MiXCR; each CDR3 protein has one entry. The sample carries roughly 170,000 distinct CDR3 sequences, nearly 9.5% recorded once. The sequencing here drew on non-naive T cells sorted from PBMCs, taken on the day of vaccination. The chain combines TRBV10-3 with TRBJ2-3, with no clear D. The receptor was derived from a man aged 50-59 years who received an inactivated influenza vaccine. The CDR3 spells CAISESMMGSPDTQYF. The CDR3 region has the DNA TGTGCCATCAGTGAGTCGATGATGGGAAGTCCCGATACGCAGTATTTT.